Sequencing of this T cell receptor (beta chain) was carried out in a study of T cell responses to AZD1222 COVID-19 vaccine (TCRdb year 2021). Some background on the complete study: AZD1222 recipients given second doses at about 4 weeks or at about 12 weeks were pooled, since spike-specific TCR depth and breadth were not found to differ between the two schedules. Trial participants were enrolled into age subgroups of 18-55, 56-69 and 70-plus years, which contained about 150, 28 and 57 TCR-sequenced participants, respectively. A total of 233 trial participants underwent TCR sequencing, of whom about 200 had received two doses of AZD1222 and around 26 had received two doses of the MenACWY control vaccine. Overall study outcomes, separate from this receptor: Participants were mostly white British and included more females than males, and it was suggested by the authors that clonal diversity may have been underestimated. Because no day 14 peak-response samples were available, repertoires were characterized only after the peak T cell response. In the small 56-69-year group, the increase in depth fell short of significance, most likely because of low power. Spike-specific TCR breadth and depth rose significantly after two AZD1222 doses compared with day 0 and with MenACWY recipients. The whole spike protein was spanned by vaccine-associated CD4 TCRs, and dominant responses were seen in regions 160-218 and 743-854. Conclusions about previously exposed vaccinees are limited because only six or seven AZD1222 recipients were SARS-CoV-2 seropositive at baseline. Reportedly, close to half of the unique spike-specific TCRs recognized epitopes lying outside the regions that are mutated in the B.1.351 and B.1.1.7 variants.

The CDR3 regions of human TCRbeta chains were analyzed by immunosequencing. Regarding the original processing steps: Repertoire TCRs were checked for matches against a reference library of SARS-CoV-2-specific TCRs that had been generated using the MIRA antigen-specificity platform. Breadth meant the fraction of unique TCRs that were SARS-CoV-2-associated, whereas depth meant the fraction of total T cells that were SARS-CoV-2-associated. Each spike-specific TCR was assigned to its reactive spike region and to a CD4 or CD8 class using the MIRA data. Log10-transformed breadth and depth values were compared by one-way ANOVA with Sidak's multiple comparisons tests. Imported from immuneACCESS, the table was reduced by TCRdb to in-frame sequences with V and J called. These copies leave out some clones; in studies compared against another copy, an unresolved V gene accounts for under half, and the cause of the remainder is not known. The DNA was the basis for D and trimming; V, J and clone size are from that table. The sample includes over 85,000 clones, with about 85% observed a single time. The ten largest clones capture less than 3.5% of the sample.

The germline V gene supplies CDR1 SGHDT and CDR2 YYEEEE. There are 16 amino acids in the CDR3, from cysteine to phenylalanine inclusive. Only the CDR3 DNA is retained, 48 bases long and in frame from the first base. Trimmed from V: 4 bases; trimmed from J: 2 bases; junction bases lacking a gene match: 10. Points on this clone: There is no known antigen for this receptor. Base qualities are not recorded, but no much larger clone differs from it by a single base.

The time point label here, explained by the study, means: baseline before first vaccination. Samples from vaccinated people were obtained from the UK trials COV001 and COV002, which included a single-blind randomized controlled phase 2/3 trial of AZD1222 (ChAdOx1 nCoV-19) in healthy adults. For TCRbeta chain sequencing, PBMC samples were collected from trial participants at day 0 and at day 28 after the second dose. The sample consisted of peripheral blood, taken on day 0 of AZD1222 vaccination. This sequence uses TRBV5-6 and TRBJ2-7; TRBD1 matches 9 bases in the middle. This receptor was taken from an adult in good health. The DNA sequence is as follows: TGTGCCAGCAGCGAGTCACCGGGACAGGGACCCTACGAGCAGTACTTC. It encodes CASSESPGQGPYEQYF.